A selection of T cell receptor beta chains follows, all from one sample in a study of cytomegalovirus exposure and HLA in healthy donors. TCRdb keeps only in-frame clones here, not all; method: immunoSEQ multiplex PCR. The profile shows approximately 150,000 clones, more than 75% of them singletons. Sequencing was done on a sample of PBMCs. These receptor sequences come from a human donor in good health. Each CDR3 is given with its conserved first and last residue. The D gene is left open where the match is weak. Clone size is not always given. Where it is, it says once, few, many or a class for expanded clones.

>.|TRBJ2-7|TRBV5-1|TRBD1
CASSFSSGGSYEQYF
TGCGCCAGCAGCTTTTCTTCAGGGGGCTCCTACGAGCAGTACTTC
>.|TRBJ2-4|TRBV19|TRBD1
CASSGGQRLNIQYF
TGTGCCAGTAGTGGGGGACAGCGCCTAAACATTCAGTACTTC
>once|TRBJ1-2|TRBV12-2|.
CASRLWAAENYGYTF
TGTGCAAGTCGCTTATGGGCAGCGGAAAACTATGGCTACACCTTC
>.|TRBJ2-1|TRBV7-9|TRBD1
CASTGTGYNEQFF
TGTGCCAGCACAGGGACAGGTTACAATGAGCAGTTCTTC
>.|TRBJ1-2|TRBV25-1|TRBD1
CASSESWGTGANYGYTF
TGTGCCAGCAGTGAATCCTGGGGGACAGGGGCGAACTATGGCTACACCTTC
>.|TRBJ1-1|TRBV5-1|.
CASSLDGTEAFF
TGCGCCAGCAGCTTGGACGGCACTGAAGCTTTCTTT
>once|TRBJ2-5|TRBV9|.
CASSVGTSGRVMETQYF
TGTGCCAGCAGCGTAGGAACGTCGGGTCGGGTTATGGAGACCCAGTACTTC
>.|TRBJ1-4|TRBV6-5|.
CASSRARGGEKLFF
TGTGCCAGCAGCCGGGCTAGAGGAGGTGAAAAACTGTTTTTT
>few|TRBJ2-1|TRBV6-4|TRBD2
CASSPGLETNEQFF
TGTGCCAGCAGCCCGGGACTAGAGACCAATGAGCAGTTCTTC
>.|TRBJ1-5|TRBV4-3|TRBD1
CASSQDPDRGNQPQHF
TGCGCCAGCAGCCAAGATCCCGACAGGGGCAATCAGCCCCAGCATTTT
>.|TRBJ1-2|TRBV2|.
CAFPAAGSKLNYGYTF
TGTGCCTTCCCAGCCGCAGGGTCCAAATTAAACTATGGCTACACCTTC
>.|TRBJ2-1|TRBV19|TRBD1
CASSIETGIINEQFF
TGTGCCAGTAGTATAGAGACAGGGATAATAAATGAGCAGTTCTTC
>once|TRBJ2-2|TRBV6-6|.
CASSYRGNTGELFF
TGTGCCAGCAGTTACCGCGGGAACACCGGGGAGCTGTTTTTT
>.|TRBJ2-5|TRBV12-5|TRBD2
CASGLVRRLAGVGETQYF
TGTGCTAGTGGTTTGGTAAGAAGACTAGCGGGGGTAGGAGAGACCCAGTACTTC
>.|TRBJ1-2|TRBV30|.
CAWSTLLHPGASGYTF
TGTGCCTGGAGTACCCTTCTGCACCCAGGGGCTAGTGGCTACACCTTC
>.|TRBJ2-1|TRBV28|.
CASSFRGPYNEQFF
TGTGCCAGCAGTTTCAGGGGACCCTACAATGAGCAGTTCTTC
>.|TRBJ2-1|TRBV29-1|TRBD1
CSVEGTGNYNEQFF
TGCAGCGTTGAAGGGACAGGGAACTACAATGAGCAGTTCTTC
>.|TRBJ2-7|TRBV6-1|.
CASLLTTRSYEQYF
TGTGCCAGCCTTTTGACTACCCGCTCCTACGAGCAGTACTTC
>.|TRBJ1-5|TRBV2|.
CASSESRGRGQPQHF
TGTGCCAGCAGTGAAAGCCGGGGACGGGGGCAGCCCCAGCATTTT
>.|TRBJ2-2|TRBV6-5|.
CASSYGVGINTGELFF
TGTGCCAGCAGTTACGGAGTCGGTATAAACACCGGGGAGCTGTTTTTT
>.|TRBJ2-1|TRBV5-1|TRBD2
CASRRLADSNEQFF
TGCGCCAGCAGAAGGCTAGCGGACTCTAATGAGCAGTTCTTC
>.|TRBJ2-1|TRBV9|TRBD2
CASSTGTSGSLDEQFF
TGTGCCAGCAGCACGGGGACTAGCGGGAGCCTCGATGAGCAGTTCTTC
>.|TRBJ2-5|TRBV11-3|TRBD2
CASSVTSVQETQYF
TGTGCCAGCAGCGTTACTAGCGTGCAAGAGACCCAGTACTTC
>.|TRBJ1-2|TRBV29-1|TRBD1
CSAGQDYGYTF
TGCAGCGCCGGACAGGACTATGGCTACACCTTC
>.|TRBJ2-1|TRBV6-5|TRBD2
CASSYPGGAPFF
TGTGCCAGCAGTTATCCCGGGGGGGCGCCGTTCTTC
>.|TRBJ1-6|TRBV5-4|TRBD1
CASSTSGGTGNSPLHF
TGTGCCAGCAGCACCTCCGGGGGGACAGGGAATTCACCCCTCCACTTT
>.|TRBJ1-6|TRBV14|TRBD1
CASSQDDGTGYSPLHF
TGTGCCAGCAGCCAAGACGACGGGACAGGATATTCACCCCTCCACTTT
>.|TRBJ2-7|TRBV19|TRBD1
CASSPGTGFRSQYF
TGTGCCAGTAGTCCAGGGACAGGGTTTAGATCCCAGTACTTC
>.|TRBJ1-2|TRBV5-5|.
CASSLVAGNNNYGYTF
TGTGCCAGCAGCTTGGTGGCAGGGAATAATAACTATGGCTACACCTTC
>.|TRBJ2-1|TRBV7-9|.
CAAEGGRNNEQFF
TGTGCCGCCGAAGGGGGTAGGAACAATGAGCAGTTCTTC
>.|TRBJ2-2|TRBV10-1|.
CASPITSTLNTGELFF
TGCGCCAGTCCGATAACTAGCACCCTGAACACCGGGGAGCTGTTTTTT
>.|TRBJ1-4|TRBV4-3|TRBD1
CASSRDRGREKLFF
TGCGCCAGCAGCCGGGACAGGGGGCGTGAAAAACTGTTTTTT
>few|TRBJ1-1|TRBV5-4|TRBD1
CASSLRQGQNTEAFF
TGTGCCAGCAGCCTTCGACAGGGCCAAAACACTGAAGCTTTCTTT
>.|TRBJ1-1|TRBV15|.
CATSSRQANTEAFF
TGTGCCACCAGCAGCCGACAGGCGAACACTGAAGCTTTCTTT
>.|TRBJ2-3|TRBV28|TRBD2
CASSLSTSGRVYF
TGTGCCAGCAGTTTATCGACTAGCGGGAGGGTGTATTTT
>once|TRBJ2-6|TRBV19|TRBD2
CASTLAGPGANVLTF
TGTGCCAGTACTCTAGCGGGGCCCGGGGCCAACGTCCTGACTTTC
>.|TRBJ2-7|TRBV5-1|TRBD2
CASSLPSGDEQYF
TGCGCCAGCAGCTTGCCTAGCGGAGACGAGCAGTACTTC
>.|TRBJ2-3|TRBV6-4|TRBD2
CASSDSGRATDTQYF
TGTGCCAGCAGTGACTCCGGGAGGGCCACAGATACGCAGTATTTT
>.|TRBJ2-1|TRBV4-2|TRBD2
CASSQPGLAGGRRNNEQFF
TGTGCCAGCAGCCAGCCGGGACTAGCGGGAGGGCGTAGGAACAATGAGCAGTTCTTC
>once|TRBJ1-5|TRBV25-1|.
CASSVHNQPQHF
TGTGCCAGCAGTGTTCACAATCAGCCCCAGCATTTT
>.|TRBJ2-7|TRBV10-3|TRBD2
CAISDPPSGEAYEQYF
TGTGCCATCAGTGACCCTCCTAGCGGTGAAGCCTACGAGCAGTACTTC
>.|TRBJ1-4|TRBV6-1|.
CASFAGRNEKLFF
TGTGCCAGCTTTGCGGGGAGAAATGAAAAACTGTTTTTT
>.|TRBJ2-3|TRBV6-5|TRBD1
CASGRQGISDTQYF
TGTGCCAGCGGTCGACAGGGTATCTCAGATACGCAGTATTTT
>.|TRBJ1-2|TRBV19|.
CASSTGPFGYTF
TGTGCCAGTAGTACAGGGCCCTTTGGCTACACCTTC
>.|TRBJ1-5|TRBV5-8|.
CASSFTGTYSNQPQHF
TGTGCCAGCAGCTTTACCGGGACATATAGCAATCAGCCCCAGCATTTT
>.|TRBJ1-1|TRBV4-1|.
CASSPAGQRANTEAFF
TGCGCCAGCAGCCCAGCCGGGCAGAGGGCGAACACTGAAGCTTTCTTT